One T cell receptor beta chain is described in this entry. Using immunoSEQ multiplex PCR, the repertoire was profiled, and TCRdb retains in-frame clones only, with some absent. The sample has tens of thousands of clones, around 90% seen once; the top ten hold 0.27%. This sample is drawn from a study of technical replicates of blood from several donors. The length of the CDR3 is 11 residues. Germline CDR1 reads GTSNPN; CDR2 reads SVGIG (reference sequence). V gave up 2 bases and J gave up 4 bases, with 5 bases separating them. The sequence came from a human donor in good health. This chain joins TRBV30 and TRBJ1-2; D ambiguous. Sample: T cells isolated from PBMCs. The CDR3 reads CAWSLPYGYTF. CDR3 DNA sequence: TGTGCCTGGAGTCTCCCCTATGGCTACACCTTC.